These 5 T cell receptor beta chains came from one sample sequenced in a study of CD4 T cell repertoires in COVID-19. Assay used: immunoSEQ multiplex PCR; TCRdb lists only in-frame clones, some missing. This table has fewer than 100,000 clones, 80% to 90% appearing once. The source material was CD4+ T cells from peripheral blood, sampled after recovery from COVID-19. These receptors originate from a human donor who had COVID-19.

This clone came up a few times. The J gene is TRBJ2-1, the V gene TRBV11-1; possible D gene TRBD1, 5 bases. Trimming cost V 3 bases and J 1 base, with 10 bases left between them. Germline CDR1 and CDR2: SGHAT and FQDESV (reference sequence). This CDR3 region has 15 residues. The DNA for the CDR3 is TGTGCCAGCAGCTTGGGGCGGCCGTCCTACAATGAGCAGTTCTTC. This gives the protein CASSLGRPSYNEQFF.

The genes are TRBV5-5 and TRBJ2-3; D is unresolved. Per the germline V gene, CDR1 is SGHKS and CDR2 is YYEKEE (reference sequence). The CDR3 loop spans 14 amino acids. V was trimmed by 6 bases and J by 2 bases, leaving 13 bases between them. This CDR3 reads CASTQPEFTDTQYF. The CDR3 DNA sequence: TGTGCCAGCACCCAGCCTGAATTCACAGATACGCAGTATTTT.

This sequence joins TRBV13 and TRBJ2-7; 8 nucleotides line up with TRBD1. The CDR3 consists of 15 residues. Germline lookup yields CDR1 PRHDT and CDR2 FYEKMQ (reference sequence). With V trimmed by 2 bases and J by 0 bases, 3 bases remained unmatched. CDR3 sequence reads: CASSLRGQGSYEQYF. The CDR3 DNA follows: TGTGCCAGCAGCTTACGTGGACAGGGCTCCTACGAGCAGTACTTC. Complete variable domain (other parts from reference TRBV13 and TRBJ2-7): AAGVIQSPRHLIKEKRETATLKCYPIPRHDTVYWYQQGPGQDPQFLISFYEKMQSDKGSIPDRFSAQQFSDYHSELNMSSLELGDSALYFCASSLRGQGSYEQYFGPGTRLTVT.

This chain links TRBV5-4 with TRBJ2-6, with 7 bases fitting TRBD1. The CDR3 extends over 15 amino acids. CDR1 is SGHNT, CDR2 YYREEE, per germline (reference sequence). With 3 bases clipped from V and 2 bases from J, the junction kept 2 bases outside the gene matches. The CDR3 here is CASSSGQTGANVLTF. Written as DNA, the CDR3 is TGTGCCAGCAGCTCGGGACAGACTGGGGCCAACGTCCTGACTTTC.

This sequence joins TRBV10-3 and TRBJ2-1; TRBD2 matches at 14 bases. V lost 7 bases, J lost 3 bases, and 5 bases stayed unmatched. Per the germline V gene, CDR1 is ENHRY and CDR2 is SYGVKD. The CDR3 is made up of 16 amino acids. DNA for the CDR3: TGTGCCATCACCCGGACTAGCGGGGGGAACTACAATGAGCAGTTCTTC. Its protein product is CAITRTSGGNYNEQFF.